This paragraph covers one T cell receptor (beta chain) sequence. Authors' processing steps: Amplification from reference gene primers served as the basis for estimated nucleated cell counts. Clones were read by immunoSEQ multiplex PCR, and TCRdb kept only the in-frame ones, dropping some. The D gene and trimming were derived from the DNA, and the V and J assignments and clone size from that table. The repertoire holds roughly 130,000 clones, with roughly 84% as singletons. V was pared by 4 bases and J by 5 bases, with 9 bases of the junction left unmatched. Germline V lookup: CDR1 PRHDT, CDR2 FYEKMQ (reference sequence). The CDR3 totals 15 residues. These data are taken from a study of blood T cell repertoires in COVID-19. Study-wide background: The United States, Italy and Spain provided the acute and convalescent COVID-19 samples. T cells, B-cell-depleted T cells, or PBMCs provided the cDNA or gDNA that served as material.

The chain uses TRBV13 and TRBJ2-7, with TRBD1 matching over 9 bases. This sequence originates from a woman in her twenties or thirties who had recovered from COVID-19. The sample taken for sequencing was peripheral blood. The CDR3 DNA sequence: TGTGCCAGCAGCTCCACAGGGGGCATGGCGAACGAGCAGTACTTC. This sequence encodes CASSSTGGMANEQYF.